The clone carrying this T cell receptor beta chain was counted at least ten times. The antigen remains unidentified. These data belong to a study of T cell repertoires in cytomegalovirus infection. The study's findings and limits: Of the TCR beta families, the public ones yielded a cumulative frequency that identified carriers of CMV plus the relevant HLA.

Per germline, CDR1 MNHEY and CDR2 SVGAGI. The junction had 4 bases not matched to a gene; V was cut back by 1 base and J by 4 bases. CDR3 length equals 15 residues. Using its own MiXCR run on the reads, TCRdb lists one record per CDR3 protein. The profile covers some 320,000 distinct CDR3 sequences, with 8% to 10% appearing a single time and around 4.5% taken by the ten largest. The receptor was isolated from a human donor in good health (CMV status not recorded). Some clones in this sample may be carry-over from other donors' samples. The specimen was PBMCs. J is TRBJ2-7 and V is TRBV6-5; TRBD1 matches at 10 bases. The CDR3, as DNA: TGTGCCAGCAGTTACTTTGGACAGGGGGGTTACGAGCAGTACTTC. This encodes CASSYFGQGGYEQYF.